This is a list of T cell receptor beta chains from one sample in a study of CD8 T cells in Susac syndrome. TCRdb ran MiXCR on the immunoSEQ multiplex PCR reads and lists one entry per CDR3 protein. The sample has 210,000 or so distinct CDR3 sequences, more than 85% seen once. Sequenced material: CD8+ T cells from PBMCs. The receptors derive from a human donor with multiple sclerosis. The CDR3 runs from the conserved cysteine through the conserved F or W. A D gene is named only where the DNA matches it firmly. Clone size is stated in some rows and not others, as once, few, many or a class when expanded.

d_call: TRBD2; v_call: TRBV30; clone_size: once; j_call: TRBJ2-7; cdr3_nt: TGTGCCTGGAGGAGCGGGGCTGCCTACGAGCAGTACTTC; cdr3_aa: CAWRSGAAYEQYF
d_call: NA; v_call: TRBV30; clone_size: once; j_call: TRBJ1-1; cdr3_nt: TGTGCCTGGAAACTCACTGAAGCTTTCTTT; cdr3_aa: CAWKLTEAFF
d_call: NA; v_call: TRBV30; clone_size: NA; j_call: TRBJ1-2; cdr3_nt: TGTGCCTGGAGTAGATTCTATGGCTACACCTTC; cdr3_aa: CAWSRFYGYTF
d_call: NA; v_call: TRBV2; clone_size: NA; j_call: TRBJ2-4; cdr3_nt: TGTGCCAGCCAAGGTAGTGCCAAAAACATTCAGTACTTC; cdr3_aa: CASQGSAKNIQYF
d_call: TRBD2; v_call: TRBV24-1; clone_size: NA; j_call: TRBJ2-1; cdr3_nt: TGTGCCACCAGTGATCCGGGACTAGGGGACAATGAGCAGTTCTTC; cdr3_aa: CATSDPGLGDNEQFF
d_call: NA; v_call: TRBV7-3; clone_size: NA; j_call: TRBJ2-2; cdr3_nt: TGTGCCAGCAGCCCCGGGGCAGTTCCGACAAGGAACACCGGGGAGCTGTTTTTT; cdr3_aa: CASSPGAVPTRNTGELFF
d_call: TRBD1; v_call: TRBV29-1; clone_size: NA; j_call: TRBJ1-1; cdr3_nt: TGCAGCGGGGACGGACAGGGAACTGAAGCTTTCTTT; cdr3_aa: CSGDGQGTEAFF
d_call: NA; v_call: TRBV25-1; clone_size: NA; j_call: TRBJ2-3; cdr3_nt: TGTGCCAGCAGTGAATTCCCAGACCCGGGCGGGCAGTATTTT; cdr3_aa: CASSEFPDPGGQYF
d_call: NA; v_call: TRBV11-2; clone_size: NA; j_call: TRBJ2-7; cdr3_nt: TGTGCCAGCGCTGGGGGCGGGGAACCGCAGTACTTC; cdr3_aa: CASAGGGEPQYF
d_call: TRBD1; v_call: TRBV6-5; clone_size: NA; j_call: TRBJ1-1; cdr3_nt: TGTGCCAGCAAGACAGGGCCTAACCTTGAAGCTTTCTTT; cdr3_aa: CASKTGPNLEAFF
d_call: NA; v_call: TRBV29-1; clone_size: NA; j_call: TRBJ1-4; cdr3_nt: TGCAGCGTTGAGTTACAGGATCCAACTAATGAAAAACTGTTTTTT; cdr3_aa: CSVELQDPTNEKLFF
d_call: TRBD1; v_call: TRBV6-2/TRBV6-3; clone_size: NA; j_call: TRBJ1-1; cdr3_nt: TGTGCCAGCAGTTTGGACAGGGAGCAGGTGAACACTGAAGCTTTCTTT; cdr3_aa: CASSLDREQVNTEAFF